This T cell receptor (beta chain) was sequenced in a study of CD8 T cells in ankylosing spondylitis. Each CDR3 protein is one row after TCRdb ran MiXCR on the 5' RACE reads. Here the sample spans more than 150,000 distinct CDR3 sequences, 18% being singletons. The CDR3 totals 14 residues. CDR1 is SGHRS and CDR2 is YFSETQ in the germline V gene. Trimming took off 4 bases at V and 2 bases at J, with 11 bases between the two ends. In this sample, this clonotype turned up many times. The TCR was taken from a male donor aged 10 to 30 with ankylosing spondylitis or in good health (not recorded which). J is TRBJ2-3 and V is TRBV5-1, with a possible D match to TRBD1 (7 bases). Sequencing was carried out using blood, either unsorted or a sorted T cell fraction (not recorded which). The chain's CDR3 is CASSGGTVTDTQYF. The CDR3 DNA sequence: TGCGCCAGCAGCGGAGGGACAGTCACAGATACGCAGTATTTT.